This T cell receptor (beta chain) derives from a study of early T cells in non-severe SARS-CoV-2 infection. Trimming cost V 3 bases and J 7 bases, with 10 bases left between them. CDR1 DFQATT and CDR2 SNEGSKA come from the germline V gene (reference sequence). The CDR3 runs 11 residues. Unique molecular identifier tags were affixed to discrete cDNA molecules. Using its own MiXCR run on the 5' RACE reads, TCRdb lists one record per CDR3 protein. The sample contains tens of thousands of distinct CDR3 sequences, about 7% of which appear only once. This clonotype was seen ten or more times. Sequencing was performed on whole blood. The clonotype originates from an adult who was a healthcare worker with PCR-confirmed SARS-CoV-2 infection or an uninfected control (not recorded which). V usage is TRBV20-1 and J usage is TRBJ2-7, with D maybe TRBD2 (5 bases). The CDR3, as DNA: TGCAGTGCTAGGCGCAGAGGGGAGCAGTACTTC. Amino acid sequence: CSARRRGEQYF.